This T cell receptor beta chain was documented in a study of cytomegalovirus exposure and HLA in healthy donors. Study-level findings and limits: Association with HLA alleles at 0.05 false discovery rate was found for roughly 17,000 TCR beta sequences in a later analysis.

About this clone: Its cognate antigen is unknown.

Use of 60 Vbeta and 13 Jbeta primers characterized the PCR. Sequencing was performed with immunoSEQ multiplex PCR; in TCRdb, only in-frame clones are kept and a portion is missing. The sample holds some 140,000 clones, approximately 70% seen once. Sequencing was done on a sample of PBMCs. This TCR was recovered from a woman in her forties in good health and CMV-seronegative.

CDR3: CASHGAGANVLTF. The CDR3 region has the DNA TGCGCCAGCCACGGGGCTGGGGCCAACGTCCTGACTTTC. V is TRBV5-1 and J is TRBJ2-6, with a weak D call TRBD2 (5 bases). V lost 7 bases and J lost 2, with 7 bases in between. CDR3 length equals 13 residues. The germline V gene encodes CDR1 SGHRS and CDR2 YFSETQ.